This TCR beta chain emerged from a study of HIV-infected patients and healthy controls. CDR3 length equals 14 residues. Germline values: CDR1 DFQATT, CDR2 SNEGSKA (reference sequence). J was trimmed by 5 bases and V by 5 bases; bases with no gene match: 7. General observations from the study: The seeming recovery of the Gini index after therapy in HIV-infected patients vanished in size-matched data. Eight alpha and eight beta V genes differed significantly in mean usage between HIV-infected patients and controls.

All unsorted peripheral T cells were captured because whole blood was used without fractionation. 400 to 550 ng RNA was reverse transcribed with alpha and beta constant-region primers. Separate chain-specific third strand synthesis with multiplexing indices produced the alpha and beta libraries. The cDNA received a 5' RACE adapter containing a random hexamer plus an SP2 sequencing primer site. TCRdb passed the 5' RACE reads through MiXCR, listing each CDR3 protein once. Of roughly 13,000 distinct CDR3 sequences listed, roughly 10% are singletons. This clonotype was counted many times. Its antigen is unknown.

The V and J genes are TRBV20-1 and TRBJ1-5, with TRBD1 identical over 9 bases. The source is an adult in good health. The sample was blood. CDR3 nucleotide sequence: TGCAGTGCTCCAGACAGGGGGGTCGATCAGCCCCAGCATTTT. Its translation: CSAPDRGVDQPQHF.